Sequencing of this TCR beta chain was carried out in a study of blood T cell repertoires in COVID-19. In the authors' methods: Counts of nucleated cells, estimated from reference gene primer amplification, were obtained. Clones were read by immunoSEQ multiplex PCR, and TCRdb kept only the in-frame ones, dropping some. V and J calls and clone size are as listed in that table; D and trimming were resolved from the DNA. The sample contains 70,000 to 100,000 clones, 90% of which appear only once. This CDR3 region has 14 residues. Germline V gene data show CDR1 as SNHLY and CDR2 as FYNNEI. V lost 7 bases and J 7 bases, leaving 17 bases between the germline ends.

This clonotype was obtained from a man aged 55 to 70 with acute or convalescent COVID-19. The sample was peripheral blood. The chain joins TRBV2 to TRBJ1-5, with D perhaps matching TRBD1 (5 bases). The CDR3 DNA reads as TGTGCCAGCACCGTCTTGGGGGGTTCCCAGCCCCAGCATTTT. Its translation: CASTVLGGSQPQHF.